This TCR beta chain appears in the sequencing data of a study of blood T cell repertoires in COVID-19. TCRdb's table, derived via immunoSEQ multiplex PCR, lists solely in-frame clones and lacks some. The sample yields around 92,000 clones, more than 70% seen once. Trimming shortened V by 1 base and J by 0 bases, and 12 bases separated the two germline ends. Germline CDR1 reads MNHEY; CDR2 reads SVGAGI. The CDR3 runs 16 residues. The genes are TRBV6-5 and TRBJ1-1; D unclear. This sequence was found in a human donor in a cohort sampled during active COVID-19. The source material was peripheral blood. In DNA, the CDR3 is TGTGCCAGCAGTTACTGGTTCGCGAGTGTGAACACTGAAGCTTTCTTT. It specifies CASSYWFASVNTEAFF.